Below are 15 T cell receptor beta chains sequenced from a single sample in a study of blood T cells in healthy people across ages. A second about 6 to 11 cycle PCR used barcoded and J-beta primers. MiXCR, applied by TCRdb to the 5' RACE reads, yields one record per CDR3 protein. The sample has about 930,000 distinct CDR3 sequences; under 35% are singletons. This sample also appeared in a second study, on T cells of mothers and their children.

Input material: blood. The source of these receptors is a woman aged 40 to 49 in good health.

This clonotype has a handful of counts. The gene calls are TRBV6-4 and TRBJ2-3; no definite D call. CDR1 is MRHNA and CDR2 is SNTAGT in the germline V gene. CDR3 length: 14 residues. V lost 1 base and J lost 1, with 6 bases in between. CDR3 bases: TGTGCCAGCAGTGACTTTGGAGGCACAGATACGCAGTATTTT. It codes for CASSDFGGTDTQYF.

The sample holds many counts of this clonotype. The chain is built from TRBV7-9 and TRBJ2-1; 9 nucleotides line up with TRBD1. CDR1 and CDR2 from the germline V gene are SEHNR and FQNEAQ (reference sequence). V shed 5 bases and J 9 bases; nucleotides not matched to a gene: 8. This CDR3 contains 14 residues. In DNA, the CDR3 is TGTGCCAGCAGCCCGCCGGGGACAGGGTCTGAGCAGTTCTTC. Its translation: CASSPPGTGSEQFF.

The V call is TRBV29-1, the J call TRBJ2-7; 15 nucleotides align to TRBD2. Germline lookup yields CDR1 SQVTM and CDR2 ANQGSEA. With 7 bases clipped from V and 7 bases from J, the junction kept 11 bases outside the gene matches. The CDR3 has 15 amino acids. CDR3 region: CSALGLAGGPEEQYF. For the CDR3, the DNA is TGCAGCGCCCTTGGACTAGCGGGGGGGCCTGAAGAGCAGTACTTC.

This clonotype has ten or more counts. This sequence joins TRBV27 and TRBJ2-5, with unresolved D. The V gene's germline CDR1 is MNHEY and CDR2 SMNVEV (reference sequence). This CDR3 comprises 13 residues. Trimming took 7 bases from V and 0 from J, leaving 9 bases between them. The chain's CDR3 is CASKGEYQETQYF. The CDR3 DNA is TGTGCCAGCAAAGGAGAGTACCAAGAGACCCAGTACTTC.

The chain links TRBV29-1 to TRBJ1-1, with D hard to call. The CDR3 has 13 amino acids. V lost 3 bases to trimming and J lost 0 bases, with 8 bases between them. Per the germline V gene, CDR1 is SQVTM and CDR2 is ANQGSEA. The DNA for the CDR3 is TGCAGCGTTGAGCTCGGCATGAACACTGAAGCTTTCTTT. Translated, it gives CSVELGMNTEAFF.

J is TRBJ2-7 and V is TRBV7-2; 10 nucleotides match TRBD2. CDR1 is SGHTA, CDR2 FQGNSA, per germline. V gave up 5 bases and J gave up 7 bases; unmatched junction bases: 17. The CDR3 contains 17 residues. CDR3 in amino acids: CASSRQGAAGGLYEQYF. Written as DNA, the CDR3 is TGTGCCAGCAGCCGCCAGGGGGCAGCGGGGGGGCTCTATGAGCAGTACTTC. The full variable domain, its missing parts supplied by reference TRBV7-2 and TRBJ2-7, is GAGVSQSPSNKVTEKGKDVELRCDPISGHTALYWYRQSLGQGLEFLIYFQGNSAPDKSGLPSDRFSAERTGGSVSTLTIQRTQQEDSAVYLCASSRQGAAGGLYEQYFGPGTRLTVT.

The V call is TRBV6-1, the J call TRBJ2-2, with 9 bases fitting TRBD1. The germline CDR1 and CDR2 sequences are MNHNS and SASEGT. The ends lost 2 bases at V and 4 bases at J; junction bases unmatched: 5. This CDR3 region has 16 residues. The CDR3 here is CASSEIGTGSTGELFF. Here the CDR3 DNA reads TGTGCCAGCAGTGAAATCGGGACAGGGAGCACCGGGGAGCTGTTTTTT.

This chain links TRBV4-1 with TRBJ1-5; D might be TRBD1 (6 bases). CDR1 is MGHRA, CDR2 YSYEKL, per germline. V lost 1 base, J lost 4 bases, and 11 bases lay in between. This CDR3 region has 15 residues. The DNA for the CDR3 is TGCGCCAGCAGCCAAGCGGGGACAAGAAATCAGCCCCAGCATTTT. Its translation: CASSQAGTRNQPQHF.

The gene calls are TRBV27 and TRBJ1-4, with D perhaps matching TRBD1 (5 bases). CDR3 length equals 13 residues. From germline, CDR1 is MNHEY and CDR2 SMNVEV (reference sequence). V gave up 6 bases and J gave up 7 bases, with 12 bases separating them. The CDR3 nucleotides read TGTGCCAGCAGCCCCCCCCAGGGTGAAAAACTGTTTTTT. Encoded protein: CASSPPQGEKLFF.

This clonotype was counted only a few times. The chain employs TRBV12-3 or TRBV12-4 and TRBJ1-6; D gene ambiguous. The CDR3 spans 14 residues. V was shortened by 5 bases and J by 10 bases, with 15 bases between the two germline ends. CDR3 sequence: CASSRGPKTSPLHF. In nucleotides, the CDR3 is TGTGCCAGCAGTCGAGGACCTAAAACGTCACCCCTCCACTTT.

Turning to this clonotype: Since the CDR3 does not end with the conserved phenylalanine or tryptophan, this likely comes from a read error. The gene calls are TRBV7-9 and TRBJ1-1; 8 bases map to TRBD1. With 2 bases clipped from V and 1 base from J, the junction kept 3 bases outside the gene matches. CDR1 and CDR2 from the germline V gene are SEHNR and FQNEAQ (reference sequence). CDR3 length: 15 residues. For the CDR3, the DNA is TGTGCCAGCAGCTTACATGACAGGGGGAACACTGAAGCTTTCATT. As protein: CASSLHDRGNTEAFI.

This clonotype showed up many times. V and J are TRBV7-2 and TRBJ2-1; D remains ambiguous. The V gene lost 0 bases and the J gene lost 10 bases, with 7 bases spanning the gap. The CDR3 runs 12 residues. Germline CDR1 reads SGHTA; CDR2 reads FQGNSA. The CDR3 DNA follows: TGTGCCAGCAGCTTAGCGCGAGGAGAGCAGTTCTTC. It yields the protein CASSLARGEQFF.

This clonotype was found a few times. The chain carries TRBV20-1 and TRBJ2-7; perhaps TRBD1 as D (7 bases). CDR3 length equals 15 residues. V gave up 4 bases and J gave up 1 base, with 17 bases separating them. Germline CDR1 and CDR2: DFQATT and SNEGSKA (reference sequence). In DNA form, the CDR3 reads TGCAGTGCTAAGGTTTGGGCAGGGGGGTCCTACGAGCAGTACTTC. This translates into CSAKVWAGGSYEQYF.

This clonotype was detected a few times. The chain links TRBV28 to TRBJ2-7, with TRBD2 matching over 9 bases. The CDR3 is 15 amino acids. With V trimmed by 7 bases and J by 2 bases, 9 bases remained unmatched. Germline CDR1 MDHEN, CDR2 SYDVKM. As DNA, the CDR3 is TGTGCCAGCACCGGCGGGAGGGGGCGTCCCTACGAGCAGTACTTC. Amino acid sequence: CASTGGRGRPYEQYF.

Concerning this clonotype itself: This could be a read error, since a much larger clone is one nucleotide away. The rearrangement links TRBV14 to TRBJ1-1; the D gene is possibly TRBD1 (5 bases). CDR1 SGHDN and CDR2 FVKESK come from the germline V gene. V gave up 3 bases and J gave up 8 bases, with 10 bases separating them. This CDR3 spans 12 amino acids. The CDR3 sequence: CASSHAYREAFF. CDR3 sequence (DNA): TGTGCCAGCAGCCACGCGTACAGGGAAGCTTTCTTT.